These 24 T cell receptor beta chains were all obtained from the same sample, sequenced in a study of post-analysis software for immune sequencing data. Antigens for these TCRs are unknown. Overall study findings and caveats: About five TRBV segments appeared more often in patients than in controls, and TRBV5-6, TRBV5-1 and TRBV20-1 were among these.

The authors incorporated unique molecular identifiers into the TCR beta cDNA libraries. MiXCR was run by TCRdb on the PCR reads, yielding one entry per CDR3 protein. The sample records under 650,000 distinct CDR3 sequences, 44% being singletons. Specimen: blood. The receptors come from a girl aged 10 to 17 with multiple sclerosis.

This rearrangement joins TRBV30 to TRBJ2-3, with no clear D. The CDR3 extends over 14 amino acids. Germline CDR1 GTSNPN, CDR2 SVGIG (reference sequence). Trimming cost V 1 base and J 2 bases, with 10 bases left between them. This CDR3 reads CAWSGFEHTDTQYF. In DNA, the CDR3 is TGTGCCTGGAGTGGATTTGAGCACACAGATACGCAGTATTTT.

The J gene is TRBJ2-7, the V gene TRBV20-1, with D hard to call. This CDR3 contains 15 residues. The germline V gene has CDR1 DFQATT and CDR2 SNEGSKA (reference sequence). The ends were cut back, 3 bases at V and 2 bases at J, with 17 bases in the middle. Here the CDR3 reads CSASLRDNRPYEQYF. Written as DNA, the CDR3 is TGCAGTGCTAGCCTTAGGGATAACCGTCCCTACGAGCAGTACTTC.

This clonotype was observed a handful of times. The chain links TRBV18 to TRBJ1-5; 8 bases are a match to TRBD1. With 2 bases clipped from V and 2 bases from J, the junction kept 11 bases outside the gene matches. Germline lookup yields CDR1 KGHSH and CDR2 LQKENI. CDR3 length: 18 amino acids. DNA for the CDR3: TGTGCCAGCTCACCAGCGGACAGGGAGTGGAAGGGCAATCAGCCCCAGCATTTT. Translation: CASSPADREWKGNQPQHF.

The chain carries TRBV7-9 and TRBJ2-6; tentatively, D is TRBD1 (5 bases). Germline V gene lookup returns CDR1 SEHNR and CDR2 FQNEAQ (reference sequence). The CDR3 extends over 17 amino acids. The V end was cut by 3 bases, the J end by 0 bases, with 12 bases between. The CDR3 DNA follows: TGTGCCAGCAGCTTCTCTACAGGCTTCTCTGGGGCCAACGTCCTGACTTTC. This translates into CASSFSTGFSGANVLTF.

This chain connects TRBV27 to TRBJ1-6; no firm D call. The CDR3 has 13 amino acids. Trimming took 10 bases from V and 5 from J, leaving 12 bases between them. The germline CDR1 and CDR2 sequences are MNHEY and SMNVEV (reference sequence). The CDR3 DNA follows: TGTGCCACCACGAAGGGTCATAATTCACCCCTCCACTTT. Translation: CATTKGHNSPLHF.

V and J are TRBV5-1 and TRBJ2-1; 16 nucleotides agree with TRBD2. J gave up 0 bases and V 7 bases, and 16 bases lay outside the gene matches. The length of the CDR3 is 21 residues. Germline values: CDR1 SGHRS, CDR2 YFSETQ. The CDR3 DNA follows: TGCGCCAGCCAGGGACTAGCGGGGGGGCGAGAGTGGTATAGCTCCTACAATGAGCAGTTCTTC. Its protein is CASQGLAGGREWYSSYNEQFF.

This clonotype was counted between two and nine times. The genes are TRBV12-3 or TRBV12-4 and TRBJ1-1; unclear D gene. The CDR3 is made up of 11 amino acids. V was shortened by 3 bases and J by 6 bases, with 5 bases between the two germline ends. The CDR3 loop is CASSFNAEAFF. CDR3 coding DNA: TGTGCCAGCAGTTTTAACGCTGAAGCTTTCTTT.

J is TRBJ2-3 and V is TRBV6-1; D unresolved. V was pared by 7 bases and J by 4 bases, with 9 bases between. This CDR3 has 12 residues. Germline V gives CDR1 MNHNS, CDR2 SASEGT. CDR3 amino acids: CASKPPADTQYF. CDR3 nucleotides: TGTGCCAGCAAACCCCCTGCAGATACGCAGTATTTT.

This clonotype appeared a few times. This chain links TRBV7-3 with TRBJ2-1; 12 nucleotides line up with TRBD2. Trimming cost V 2 bases and J 7 bases; bases outside gene matches: 6. This CDR3 is built from 16 residues. CDR1 SGHTA and CDR2 FQGTGA come from the germline V gene. CDR3 sequence: CASSLSSGGAGNEQFF. As DNA, the CDR3 is TGTGCCAGCAGCTTATCTAGCGGGGGGGCCGGGAATGAGCAGTTCTTC.

The chain employs TRBV7-2 and TRBJ2-7; D gene unclear. This CDR3 is 15 amino acids long. The germline V gene encodes CDR1 SGHTA and CDR2 FQGNSA. V lost 6 bases to trimming and J lost 7 bases, with 22 bases between them. In DNA, the CDR3 is TGTGCCAGCAGTACACTTACGTCCCCTCCGCGAGAGCAGTACTTC. Residues: CASSTLTSPPREQYF.

In its sample, this clonotype was seen a few times. V gene TRBV29-1 combines with J gene TRBJ2-1, with D hard to call. The DNA end is a closer match to TRBJ2-7, so the J assignment may be wrong. CDR1 and CDR2 (germline): SQVTM, ANQGSEA. This CDR3 has 12 amino acids. In nucleotides, the CDR3 is TGCAGCGTTGCACTTCCCTACAATGAGCAGTACTTC. Its protein is CSVALPYNEQYF.

V and J are TRBV29-1 and TRBJ2-7, with 9 bases that match TRBD1. CDR1 and CDR2 from the germline V gene are SQVTM and ANQGSEA. The CDR3 is made up of 14 amino acids. J gave up 2 bases and V 6 bases, and 8 bases lay outside the gene matches. CDR3 region: CSVDFGTGPYEQYF. CDR3 nucleotides: TGCAGCGTCGATTTTGGGACAGGGCCCTACGAGCAGTACTTC.

The chain links TRBV11-3 to TRBJ2-1; 9 nucleotides match TRBD2. Germline V gene lookup returns CDR1 SGHNT and CDR2 YENEEA. The V and J ends lost 3 bases and 12 bases, in that order; junction bases with no gene match: 15. This CDR3 region has 16 residues. Here the CDR3 DNA reads TGTGCCAGCAGCTTTCGGGCGGGACTAGCAAGATTCGGGCAGTTCTTC. This codes for CASSFRAGLARFGQFF.

V gene TRBV7-9 combines with J gene TRBJ2-7; D is perhaps TRBD1 (6 bases). Trimming took 5 bases from V and 8 from J, leaving 19 bases between them. This CDR3 has 14 residues. The germline CDR1 and CDR2 sequences are SEHNR and FQNEAQ (reference sequence). CDR3 sequence reads: CASSQTGWKDKQYF. In DNA form, the CDR3 reads TGTGCCAGCAGCCAAACAGGGTGGAAAGACAAGCAGTACTTC.

The CDR3 DNA reads TGCGCCAGCAGCCAAGGACTAGCGGGACAATACGAGCAGTACTTC. Translation gives CASSQGLAGQYEQYF. This chain links TRBV4-1 with TRBJ2-7; TRBD2 agrees at 11 bases. The CDR3 spans 15 residues. Germline values: CDR1 MGHRA, CDR2 YSYEKL. Unmatched junction bases numbered 3, after V lost 1 base and J lost 4 bases.

J is TRBJ1-1 and V is TRBV10-2; the D is unclear. Trimming took off 7 bases at V and 5 bases at J, with 14 bases between the two ends. Germline CDR1 and CDR2: WSHSY and SAAADI. This CDR3 has 13 amino acids. This CDR3 is CASKREGRTEAFF. The CDR3 DNA reads TGCGCCAGCAAAAGGGAAGGACGGACTGAAGCTTTCTTT.

The V and J genes are TRBV30 and TRBJ2-5, with a possible D match to TRBD2 (5 bases). Germline V lookup: CDR1 GTSNPN, CDR2 SVGIG (reference sequence). Trimming cost V 0 bases and J 5 bases, with 10 bases left between them. CDR3 size: 13 residues. The CDR3 sequence: CAWSVGIAETQYF. CDR3 bases: TGTGCCTGGAGTGTAGGGATAGCGGAGACCCAGTACTTC. Looking up the rest from reference TRBV30 and TRBJ2-5 gives the full variable domain: SQTIHQWPATLVQPVGSPLSLECTVEGTSNPNLYWYRQAAGRGLQLLFYSVGIGQISSEVPQNLSASRPQDRQFILSSKKLLLSDSGFYLCAWSVGIAETQYFGPGTRLLVL.

This clonotype was observed a handful of times. The chain is built from TRBV6-4 and TRBJ2-5; 9 positions match TRBD1. Per germline, CDR1 MRHNA and CDR2 SNTAGT. The CDR3 is made up of 16 amino acids. V trimming: 5 bases; J trimming: 2 bases; junction bases outside the gene matches: 9. CDR3 loop: CASSPRSGQGQETQYF. CDR3 bases: TGTGCCAGCAGTCCACGCTCGGGACAGGGTCAAGAGACCCAGTACTTC.

This clonotype appeared once. The chain uses TRBV6-6 and TRBJ1-5; TRBD1 is a possible D gene (6 bases). The CDR3 consists of 14 residues. Germline V gene sequence: CDR1 MNHNY, CDR2 SVGAGI (reference sequence). V was cut by 5 bases and J by 0 bases, with 8 bases left in between. The CDR3 sequence is CASSHRDSNQPQHF. The CDR3 coding sequence is TGTGCCAGCAGTCACAGGGATAGCAATCAGCCCCAGCATTTT.

A single count supports this clonotype. V and J are TRBV7-9 and TRBJ2-1; 8 bases line up with TRBD2. The CDR3 totals 13 residues. Germline V lookup: CDR1 SEHNR, CDR2 FQNEAQ (reference sequence). V shed 3 bases, J shed 6 bases, and the junction held 1 base outside the gene matches. CDR3 DNA sequence: TGTGCCAGCAGCTTTAGCGGGATCAATGAGCAGTTCTTC. It specifies CASSFSGINEQFF.

The V call is TRBV4-1, the J call TRBJ2-4; tentatively, D is TRBD2 (6 bases). The last part of the DNA fits TRBJ2-7 better; the J call may be wrong. Germline CDR1 and CDR2: MGHRA and YSYEKL. The CDR3 has 14 residues. The CDR3 protein is CASSQGGTGYEQYF. CDR3 nucleotide sequence: TGCGCCAGCAGCCAAGGGGGGACTGGTTACGAGCAGTACTTC.

This rearrangement joins TRBV10-3 to TRBJ2-5; D perhaps matches TRBD2 (5 bases). The germline V and J ends were trimmed by 5 bases and 5 bases, with 15 bases remaining between them. CDR3 length: 14 residues. The germline gives CDR1 ENHRY, CDR2 SYGVKD. CDR3 residues: CAISRAIRGETQYF. The CDR3 region has the DNA TGTGCCATCAGTCGGGCTATCCGAGGGGAGACCCAGTACTTC.

The chain combines TRBV7-9 with TRBJ2-6, with a weak D call TRBD2 (6 bases). V was trimmed by 3 bases and J by 2 bases, leaving 17 bases between them. Looked up from germline, CDR1 is SEHNR and CDR2 is FQNEAQ (reference sequence). The CDR3 has 18 residues. Here the CDR3 reads CASSLPGDAHTGANVLTF. In DNA, the CDR3 is TGTGCCAGCAGCTTGCCGGGGGATGCCCACACTGGGGCCAACGTCCTGACTTTC.

The rearrangement uses TRBV6-5 and TRBJ2-5, with 11 bases lining up with TRBD2. The junction had 4 bases not matched to a gene; V was cut back by 6 bases and J by 1 base. Looked up from germline, CDR1 is MNHEY and CDR2 is SVGAGI. The CDR3 is 15 amino acids. The CDR3 DNA is TGTGCCAGCAGAACAGGGACTAGCGGCCAAGAGACCCAGTACTTC. Its protein is CASRTGTSGQETQYF.